One TCR beta chain is described in this entry. What it recognizes is unknown. The sample originates from a study of T cell responses to AZD1222 COVID-19 vaccine. General observations from the study: In the spike-specific TCR repertoire, nearly half reportedly target unmutated variant regions.

This CDR3 region has 15 residues. CDR1 and CDR2 from the germline V gene are SGHTA and FQGNSA. Deletions cut 4 bases from V and 0 bases from J, with 13 bases between. Using immunoSEQ multiplex PCR, the repertoire was profiled, and TCRdb retains in-frame clones only, with some absent. The table shows around 100,000 clones, with 85% to 90% occurring only once. This specimen consisted of peripheral blood, obtained on day 0 of AZD1222 vaccination. The source is an adult in good health. The chain carries TRBV7-2 and TRBJ2-7; D perhaps matches TRBD1 (7 bases). The CDR3, as DNA: TGTGCCAGCAGCTCAGGGGGGACTGACTCCTACGAGCAGTACTTC. It codes for CASSSGGTDSYEQYF.